The rows below give T cell receptor beta chains drawn from one sample of a study of vaccination and CD4 T cells after COVID-19. MiXCR, applied by TCRdb to the PCR reads, yields one record per CDR3 protein. This repertoire shows about 36,000 distinct CDR3 sequences, 35% to 40% found once; its top ten account for 5% to 6.5%. The specimen comprised CD4+ T cells from blood, sampled about 7 months after SARS-CoV-2 vaccination. These TCRs come from a human donor who had recovered from COVID-19. The CDR3 runs from the conserved cysteine through the conserved F or W. Fields, in order: V gene, J gene, CDR3 protein.

TRBV28,TRBJ1-5,CASNLGGTVSNQPQHF
TRBV24-1,TRBJ2-3,CATSPGLAGGPSDTQYF
TRBV7-9,TRBJ2-7,CASSLAGRPYEQYF
TRBV28,TRBJ2-1,CASSRGGAASSYNEQFF
TRBV19,TRBJ2-2,CAVQTGSTGELFF
TRBV4-3,TRBJ2-7,CASSQELLAGGEQYF
TRBV11-2,TRBJ2-5,CASSLAGVLETQYF
TRBV7-9,TRBJ2-5,CASSLPTPPETQYF
TRBV7-9,TRBJ1-1,CASSLDGGQNQAFF
TRBV27,TRBJ1-1,CASSLDRGLTEAFF
TRBV20-1,TRBJ1-1,CSANRGLNTEAFF
TRBV29-1,TRBJ1-1,CSVVGGEAFF
TRBV20-1,TRBJ1-5,CSARAGNQPQHF
TRBV20-1,TRBJ2-5,CSARDLVRETQYF
TRBV7-3,TRBJ2-2,CASSPPGSEGTGELFF
TRBV20-1,TRBJ1-3,CSAMTGDDLSTIYF
TRBV20-1,TRBJ1-1,CSARDYRGTLSTEAFF
TRBV6-1,TRBJ1-1,CASSRGTDPMNTEAFF
TRBV5-4,TRBJ2-1,CASSGPSTGIGNEQFF
TRBV7-3,TRBJ2-7,CASSRAPGYEQYF
TRBV19,TRBJ2-6,CASTLTALAGANVLTF
TRBV29-1,TRBJ2-1,CSVEELGSEQFF
TRBV6-5,TRBJ2-4,CASSYRTYVLAKNIQYF
TRBV7-3,TRBJ2-1,CASSLTAAGGSDNEQFF
TRBV5-4,TRBJ2-7,CASSLGVPSGRAYEQYF
TRBV4-1,TRBJ1-5,CASSQEGMQRGNQPQHF
TRBV20-1,TRBJ2-7,CSATSGGTYEQYF
TRBV20-1,TRBJ2-5,CSASSGRGVQETQYF
TRBV19,TRBJ2-3,CASSREGSTDTQYF
TRBV7-8,TRBJ2-1,CASSPSGRARGEQFF
TRBV11-1,TRBJ2-1,CASNPGAGIENEQFF
TRBV5-5,TRBJ1-2,CASSYGQGGYGYTF
TRBV5-4,TRBJ2-7,CASGRGRSYEQYF
TRBV21-1,TRBJ2-2,CASFRQGASGELFF
TRBV4-1,TRBJ2-7,CASSQMEDYEQYF
TRBV28,TRBJ1-5,CASSPGRVDSNQPQHF
TRBV5-4,TRBJ2-1,CASGSKRVGSYNEQFF
TRBV7-2,TRBJ2-1,CASSLVDGYEQFF
TRBV6-1,TRBJ2-3,CASSTYITSTDTQYF
TRBV11-2,TRBJ2-3,CASSLQDSGWADTQYF
TRBV6-1,TRBJ2-1,CASSPRTSGRAIEQFF
TRBV27,TRBJ2-7,CASSLGLAGVSEQYF
TRBV6-1,TRBJ2-1,CASKTNEQFF
TRBV7-9,TRBJ1-3,CASSLASGVGNTIYF
TRBV6-1,TRBJ2-7,CASSKGLAYEQYF
TRBV20-1,TRBJ1-1,CSAPGQIVNTEAFF
TRBV28,TRBJ2-1,CASSLLAVREQFF
TRBV4-1,TRBJ2-2,CASRDLGPGELFF
TRBV9,TRBJ2-3,CASSGDTDTQYF